This is a list of T cell receptor beta chains from one sample in a study of T cells in Graves' hyperthyroidism and ophthalmopathy. A single record per CDR3 protein comes from TCRdb applying MiXCR to the multiplex PCR reads. The sample consists of some 560,000 distinct CDR3 sequences, about 15% of them appearing once. Sequencing was performed on blood. These receptors were obtained from a woman in her 30s with Graves' hyperthyroidism. Both conserved end residues are trimmed from each CDR3. D genes are given only for firm matches.

V	D	J	CDR3
TRBV7-2	TRBD2	TRBJ2-7	ASSLGKTSGYEQY
TRBV20-1	NA	TRBJ1-5	SARDLGGNQPQH
TRBV4-2	NA	TRBJ1-4	ASSQGAGGLSNEKLF
TRBV7-2	NA	TRBJ2-2	ASSISTNTGELF
TRBV27	NA	TRBJ2-7	ASSTTGPSYEQY
TRBV7-2	NA	TRBJ2-4	ASSLRPPPRDPKNIQY
TRBV28	NA	TRBJ2-7	ASSLYGSYEQY
TRBV6-2/TRBV6-3	TRBD2	TRBJ2-1	ASSYHSGTSGIYNEQF
TRBV29-1	NA	TRBJ2-3	SVDIRAQFNTRDTQY
TRBV2	TRBD2	TRBJ2-2	ASTVRDDTGLAGENTGELF